This T cell receptor (beta chain) is drawn from a study of blood T cell repertoires in COVID-19. For the study at large: Material from acute and convalescent COVID-19 was sourced from the United States, Italy and Spain. T cells, B-cell-depleted T cells, or PBMCs provided the cDNA or gDNA that served as material.

With V trimmed by 3 bases and J by 7 bases, 9 bases remained unmatched. Germline V gives CDR1 SGHTA, CDR2 FQGNSA. This CDR3 comprises 17 residues. Original analysis: The authors estimated nucleated cell counts from reference gene primer amplification. The protocol was immunoSEQ multiplex PCR, while the TCRdb copy is restricted to in-frame clones and leaves out a portion. V and J calls and clone size are as listed in that table; D and trimming were resolved from the DNA. The sample lists 250,000 to 350,000 clones, roughly 90% occurring once. Sequences were obtained from peripheral blood. The V gene is TRBV7-2, the J gene TRBJ2-1; 13 nucleotides match TRBD2. The clonotype originates from a woman aged 45 to 65 who had recovered from COVID-19. CDR3 protein: CASSFPLRLAGGNEQFF. As DNA, the CDR3 is TGTGCCAGCAGCTTTCCCCTACGACTAGCGGGAGGTAATGAGCAGTTCTTC.